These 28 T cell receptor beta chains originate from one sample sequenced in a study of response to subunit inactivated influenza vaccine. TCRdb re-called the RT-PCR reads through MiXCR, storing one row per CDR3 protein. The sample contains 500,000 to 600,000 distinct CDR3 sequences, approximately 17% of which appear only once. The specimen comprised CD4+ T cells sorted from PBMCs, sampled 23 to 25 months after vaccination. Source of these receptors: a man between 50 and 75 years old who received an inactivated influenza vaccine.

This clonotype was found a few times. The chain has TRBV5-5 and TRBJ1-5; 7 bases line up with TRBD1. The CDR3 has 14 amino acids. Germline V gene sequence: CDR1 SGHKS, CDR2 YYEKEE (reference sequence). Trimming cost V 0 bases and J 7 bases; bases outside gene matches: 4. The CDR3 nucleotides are TGTGCCAGCAGCTTGGACAGGGGTGGGCAGCCCCAGCATTTT. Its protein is CASSLDRGGQPQHF.

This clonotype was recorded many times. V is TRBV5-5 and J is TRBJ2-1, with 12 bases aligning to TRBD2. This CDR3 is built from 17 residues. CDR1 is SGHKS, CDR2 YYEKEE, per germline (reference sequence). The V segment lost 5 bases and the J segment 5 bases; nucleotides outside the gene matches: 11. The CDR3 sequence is CASRHAASGGVHNEQFF. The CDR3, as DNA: TGTGCCAGCAGGCATGCGGCTAGCGGGGGGGTCCACAATGAGCAGTTCTTC.

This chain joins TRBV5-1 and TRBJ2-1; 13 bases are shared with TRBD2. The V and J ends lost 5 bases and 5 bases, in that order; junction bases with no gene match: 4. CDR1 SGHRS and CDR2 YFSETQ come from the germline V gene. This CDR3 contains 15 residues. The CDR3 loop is CASSRLAGGNNEQFF. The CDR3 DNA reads TGCGCCAGCAGTCGACTAGCGGGGGGCAACAATGAGCAGTTCTTC.

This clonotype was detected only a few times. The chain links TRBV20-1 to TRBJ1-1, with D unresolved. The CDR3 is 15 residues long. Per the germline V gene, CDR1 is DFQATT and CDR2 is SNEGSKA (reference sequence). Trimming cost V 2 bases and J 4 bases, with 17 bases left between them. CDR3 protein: CSARMGSGGSTEAFF. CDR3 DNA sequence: TGCAGTGCTAGAATGGGAAGCGGTGGTAGCACTGAAGCTTTCTTT.

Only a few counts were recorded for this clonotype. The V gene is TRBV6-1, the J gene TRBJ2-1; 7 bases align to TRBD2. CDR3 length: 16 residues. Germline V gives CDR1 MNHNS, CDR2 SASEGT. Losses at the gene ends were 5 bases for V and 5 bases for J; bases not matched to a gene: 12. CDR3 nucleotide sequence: TGTGCCAGCAGTCCAACCGGGACTACTCCAAACAATGAGCAGTTCTTC. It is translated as CASSPTGTTPNNEQFF.

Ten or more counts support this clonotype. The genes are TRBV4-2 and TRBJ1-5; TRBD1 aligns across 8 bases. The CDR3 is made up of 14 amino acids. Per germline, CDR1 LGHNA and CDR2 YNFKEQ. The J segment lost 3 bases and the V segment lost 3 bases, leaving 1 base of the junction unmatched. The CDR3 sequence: CASSQDRVNQPQHF. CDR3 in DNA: TGTGCCAGCAGCCAGGACAGGGTCAATCAGCCCCAGCATTTT.

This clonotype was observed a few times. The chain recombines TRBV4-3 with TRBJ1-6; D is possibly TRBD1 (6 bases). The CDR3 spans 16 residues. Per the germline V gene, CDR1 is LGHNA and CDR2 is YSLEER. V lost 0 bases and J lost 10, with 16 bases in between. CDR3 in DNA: TGCGCCAGCAGCCAAGATCTGGTCAGGGGTGGATCACCCCTCCACTTT. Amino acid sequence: CASSQDLVRGGSPLHF.

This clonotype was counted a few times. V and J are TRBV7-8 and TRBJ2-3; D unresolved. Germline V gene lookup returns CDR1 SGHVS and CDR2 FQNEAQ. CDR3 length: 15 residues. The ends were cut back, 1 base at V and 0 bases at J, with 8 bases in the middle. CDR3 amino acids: CASSLVSLSTDTQYF. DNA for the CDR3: TGTGCCAGCAGCTTAGTATCCCTTAGCACAGATACGCAGTATTTT.

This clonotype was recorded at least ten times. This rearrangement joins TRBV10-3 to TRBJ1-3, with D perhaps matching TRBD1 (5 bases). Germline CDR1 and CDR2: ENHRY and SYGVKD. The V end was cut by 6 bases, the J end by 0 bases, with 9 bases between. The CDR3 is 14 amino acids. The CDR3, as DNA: TGTGCCATCAGCGGGACCGTCTCTGGAAACACCATATATTTT. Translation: CAISGTVSGNTIYF.

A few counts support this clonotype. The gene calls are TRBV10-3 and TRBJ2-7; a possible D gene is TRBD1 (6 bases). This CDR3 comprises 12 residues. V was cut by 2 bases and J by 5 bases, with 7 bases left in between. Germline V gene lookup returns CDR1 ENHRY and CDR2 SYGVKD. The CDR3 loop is CAISEGGNEQYF. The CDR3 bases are TGTGCCATCAGTGAGGGGGGCAACGAGCAGTACTTC.

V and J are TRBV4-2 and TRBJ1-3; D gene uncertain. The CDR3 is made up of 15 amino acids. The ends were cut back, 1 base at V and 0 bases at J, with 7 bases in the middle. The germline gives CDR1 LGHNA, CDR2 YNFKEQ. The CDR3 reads CASSQAQNSGNTIYF. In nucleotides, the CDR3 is TGTGCCAGCAGCCAAGCGCAAAACTCTGGAAACACCATATATTTT.

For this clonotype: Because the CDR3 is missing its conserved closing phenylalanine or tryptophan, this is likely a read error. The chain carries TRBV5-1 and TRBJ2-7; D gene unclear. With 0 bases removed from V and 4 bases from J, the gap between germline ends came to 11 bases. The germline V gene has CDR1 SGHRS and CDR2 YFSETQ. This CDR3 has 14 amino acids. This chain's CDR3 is CASSLDGRQYEQYY. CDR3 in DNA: TGCGCCAGCAGCTTGGACGGCAGGCAGTACGAGCAGTACTAC.

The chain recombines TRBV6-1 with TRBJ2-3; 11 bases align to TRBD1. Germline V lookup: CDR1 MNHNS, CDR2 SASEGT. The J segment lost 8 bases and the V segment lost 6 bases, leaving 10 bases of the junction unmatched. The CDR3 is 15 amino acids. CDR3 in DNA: TGTGCCAGCAGACCCGGGACAGGGGGGATCGGTACGCAGTATTTT. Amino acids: CASRPGTGGIGTQYF.

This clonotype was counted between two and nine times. The CDR3 DNA is TGCGCCAGCAGCCTTAGTGTTGGGACGGACGAAAAACTGTTTTTT. Protein sequence: CASSLSVGTDEKLFF. This chain connects TRBV5-1 to TRBJ1-4; maybe TRBD1 (5 bases). Germline V lookup: CDR1 SGHRS, CDR2 YFSETQ. The CDR3 consists of 15 residues. Between the trimmed V and J ends, which lost 4 bases and 8 bases, there was a span of 18 bases.

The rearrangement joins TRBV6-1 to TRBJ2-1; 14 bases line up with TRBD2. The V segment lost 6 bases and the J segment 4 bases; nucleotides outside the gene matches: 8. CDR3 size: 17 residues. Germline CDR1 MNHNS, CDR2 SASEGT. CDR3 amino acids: CASSLTSGGAGYNEQFF. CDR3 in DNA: TGTGCCAGCAGCCTGACTAGCGGGGGGGCGGGTTACAATGAGCAGTTCTTC.

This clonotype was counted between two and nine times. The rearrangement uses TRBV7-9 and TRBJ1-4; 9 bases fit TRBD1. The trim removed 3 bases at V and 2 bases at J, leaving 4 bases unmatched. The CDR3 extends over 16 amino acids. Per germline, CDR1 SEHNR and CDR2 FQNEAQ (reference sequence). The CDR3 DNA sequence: TGTGCCAGCAGCTTCCCCGGGACAGGGACTAATGAAAAACTGTTTTTT. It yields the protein CASSFPGTGTNEKLFF. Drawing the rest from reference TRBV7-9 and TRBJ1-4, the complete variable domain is DTGVSQNPRHKITKRGQNVTFRCDPISEHNRLYWYRQTLGQGPEFLTYFQNEAQLEKSRLLSDRFSAERPKGSFSTLEIQRTEQGDSAMYLCASSFPGTGTNEKLFFGSGTQLSVL.

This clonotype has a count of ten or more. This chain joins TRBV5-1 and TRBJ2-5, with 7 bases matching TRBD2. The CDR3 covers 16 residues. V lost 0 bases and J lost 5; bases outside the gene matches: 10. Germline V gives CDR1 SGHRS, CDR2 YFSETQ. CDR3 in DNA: TGCGCCAGCAGCTTGGTTGCGGGAGATTCGCACGAGACCCAGTACTTC. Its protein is CASSLVAGDSHETQYF.

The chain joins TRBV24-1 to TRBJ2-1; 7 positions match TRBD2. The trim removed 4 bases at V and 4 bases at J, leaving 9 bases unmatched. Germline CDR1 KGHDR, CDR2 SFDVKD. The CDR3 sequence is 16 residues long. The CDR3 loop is CATSDALATHYNEQFF. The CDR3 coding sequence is TGTGCCACCAGTGACGCACTAGCGACCCATTACAATGAGCAGTTCTTC.

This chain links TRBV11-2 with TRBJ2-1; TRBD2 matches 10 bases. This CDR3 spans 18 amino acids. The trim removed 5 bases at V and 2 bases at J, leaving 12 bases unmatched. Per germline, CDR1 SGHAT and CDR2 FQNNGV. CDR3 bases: TGTGCCAGCAGCAACCTCTGGACTAGCGGTAGGACCTACAATGAGCAGTTCTTC. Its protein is CASSNLWTSGRTYNEQFF.

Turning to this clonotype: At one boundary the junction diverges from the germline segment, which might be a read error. This chain's CDR3 is CASSQDGRVGNERFF. CDR3 sequence (DNA): TGCGCCAGCAGCCAAGACGGCAGGGTCGGCAATGAGCGGTTCTTC. J is TRBJ2-1 and V is TRBV4-3, with D perhaps matching TRBD1 (5 bases). The length of the CDR3 is 15 residues. Germline assignment: CDR1 LGHNA and CDR2 YSLEER.

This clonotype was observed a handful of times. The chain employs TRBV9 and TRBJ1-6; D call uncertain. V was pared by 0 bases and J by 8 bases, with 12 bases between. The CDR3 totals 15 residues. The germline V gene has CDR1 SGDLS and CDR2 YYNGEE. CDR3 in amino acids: CASSVGPGYDSPLHF. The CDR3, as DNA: TGTGCCAGCAGCGTAGGCCCGGGCTACGATTCACCCCTCCACTTT.

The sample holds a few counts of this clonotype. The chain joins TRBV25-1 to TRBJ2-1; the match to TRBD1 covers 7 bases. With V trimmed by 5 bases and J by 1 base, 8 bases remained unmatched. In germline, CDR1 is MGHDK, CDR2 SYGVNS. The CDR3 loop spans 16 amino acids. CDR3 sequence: CASSSPGQQSYNEQFF. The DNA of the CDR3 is TGTGCCAGCAGTTCCCCGGGACAGCAGTCCTACAATGAGCAGTTCTTC.

This chain's CDR3 is CASSPPGQGVAAQYF. The DNA of the CDR3 is TGTGCCAGCAGTCCACCGGGACAGGGGGTCGCGGCCCAGTACTTC. The chain uses TRBV12-3 or TRBV12-4 and TRBJ2-5; TRBD1 matches 11 bases. The CDR3 has 15 amino acids. J was trimmed by 9 bases and V by 5 bases; bases with no gene match: 11.

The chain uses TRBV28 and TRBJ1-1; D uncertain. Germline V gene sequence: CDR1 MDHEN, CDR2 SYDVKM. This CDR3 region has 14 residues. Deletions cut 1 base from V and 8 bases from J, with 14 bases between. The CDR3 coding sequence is TGTGCCAGCAGTTTATTGGTGGGAACACGAGAAGCTTTCTTT. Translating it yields CASSLLVGTREAFF.

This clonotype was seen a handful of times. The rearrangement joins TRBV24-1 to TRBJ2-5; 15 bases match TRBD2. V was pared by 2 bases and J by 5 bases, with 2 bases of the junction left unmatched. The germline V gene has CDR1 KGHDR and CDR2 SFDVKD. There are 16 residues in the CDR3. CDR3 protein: CATSDSGLAGGETQYF. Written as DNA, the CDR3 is TGTGCCACCAGTGATTCGGGACTAGCGGGAGGCGAGACCCAGTACTTC.

CDR3 in DNA: TGTGCCAGCAGCTTAGCCGGGACTAGTGATATGGATACGCAGTATTTT. It encodes CASSLAGTSDMDTQYF. The chain joins TRBV7-8 to TRBJ2-3; 8 bases align to TRBD2. The CDR3 loop spans 16 amino acids. V lost 0 bases, J lost 6 bases, and 8 bases stayed unmatched. Germline V gives CDR1 SGHVS, CDR2 FQNEAQ.

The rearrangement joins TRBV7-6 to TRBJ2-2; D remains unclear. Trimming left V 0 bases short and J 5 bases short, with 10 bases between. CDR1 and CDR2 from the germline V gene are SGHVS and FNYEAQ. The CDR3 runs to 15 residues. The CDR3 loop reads CASSLADRQTGELFF. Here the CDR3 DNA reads TGTGCCAGCAGCTTAGCGGACCGTCAAACCGGGGAGCTGTTTTTT.

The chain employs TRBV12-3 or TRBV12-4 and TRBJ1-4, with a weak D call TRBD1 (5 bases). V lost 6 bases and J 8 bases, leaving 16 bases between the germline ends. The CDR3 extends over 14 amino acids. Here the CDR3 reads CASRRGEGGEKLFF. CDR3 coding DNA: TGTGCCAGCAGGCGGGGGGAAGGAGGCGAAAAACTGTTTTTT.